This record looks at one TCR beta chain sequence and its context. This clonotype was seen repeatedly, ten times or more. Its cognate antigen has yet to be identified. Base qualities are not recorded, but no much larger clone differs from it by a single base. This record belongs to a study of early T cells in non-severe SARS-CoV-2 infection (TCRdb year 2021). Describing the broader study: TCR sequencing used bulk RNA from unsorted whole blood, so alpha and beta chains could not be paired. General conclusions and limits of the study: Matching against VDJdb was skewed toward anti-spike CD8 responses, likely underestimated virus-specific expansions, and missed private and CD4 specificities.

Between the V and J ends, shortened by 7 bases and 2 bases respectively, the junction contains 12 bases. The CDR3 has 13 amino acids, counting the end cysteine and phenylalanine. Of the read, only the CDR3 DNA is kept; its 39 bases are in frame from base 1. The receptor library was made with 5' RACE. Reads for this sample came from a NextSeq 500. The TCR library protocol attached unique molecular identifiers to individual cDNA molecules to correct for sequencing error and PCR bias. Both TCR alpha and beta chains were sequenced, and tight co-correlation was observed between alpha and beta sequence abundances in each sample. On the authors' methods: V gene, J gene and CDR3 annotation of TCR sequences was performed with Decombinator V4. TCRs were defined as expanded if a significant change between any two time points was detected under a Poisson model with p below 0.0001. Abundances of TCRs were expressed as counts per million after normalisation to the total number of TCRs sequenced in each sample. TRAV1-2 paired with TRAJ12, TRAJ20 or TRAJ33 defined MAIT TCRs, while TRAV10 paired with TRAJ18 defined iNKT TCRs. VDJdb, accessed 1 November 2021, was searched for CMV, EBV and SARS-CoV-2 annotated TCRs, with TCRs annotated for multiple antigens excluded. TCRdb took the public reads, trimmed them with fastp at Q25, ran MiXCR for clone calling and kept in-frame beta chains. Rows are combined by CDR3 protein, so each entry shows the most common genes and DNA. The V and J calls reflect TCRdb's pipeline rather than the authors' work. The sample yields some 66,000 distinct CDR3 sequences; roughly 10% were counted once. The top ten hold under 4% of the sample.

The study was a case-control design nested within a healthcare worker cohort in London, UK, with weekly nasopharyngeal swab PCR tests and blood sampling. Healthcare workers were recruited between 23 and 31 March 2020, during the week of the UK lockdown, and were followed weekly for up to about 15 weeks. The receptor chain draws on TRBV12-3 or TRBV12-4 and TRBJ2-7; the D gene assignment is ambiguous. The specimen sequenced was whole blood. This receptor was obtained from an adult who was a healthcare worker with PCR-confirmed SARS-CoV-2 infection or an uninfected control (not recorded which). CDR3 loop: CASTSPGPYEQYF. The DNA reads as follows: TGTGCCAGCACCTCCCCCGGACCCTACGAGCAGTACTTC.